This T cell receptor beta chain was recorded in a study of blood T cell repertoires in COVID-19. About the study: Samples representing acute and convalescent COVID-19 were sourced from the United States, Italy and Spain. The analysed material was cDNA or gDNA that came from T cells, B-cell-depleted T cells, or PBMCs.

CDR1 is LNHDA and CDR2 is SQIVND in the germline V gene (reference sequence). This CDR3 has 15 residues. Trimming pared 6 bases from V and 1 base from J, leaving 13 bases between. Original handling: The authors estimated nucleated cell counts from reference gene primer amplification. Profiling relied on immunoSEQ multiplex PCR, and the TCRdb table lists in-frame clones only, not all of them. The V and J calls and the clone size are those of that table, but D and trimming were determined from the DNA. The table shows around 300,000 clones, with 85% to 90% occurring only once. Input material: peripheral blood. The V call is TRBV19, the J call TRBJ1-5; no firm D call. The sequence derives from a human donor in a cohort sampled during active COVID-19. CDR3 protein: CASSLTTGSNQPQHF. In DNA form, the CDR3 reads TGTGCCAGTAGCCTCACGACGGGGAGCAATCAGCCCCAGCATTTT. The entire variable domain, with the rest obtained from reference TRBV19 and TRBJ1-5, is as follows: DGGITQSPKYLFRKEGQNVTLSCEQNLNHDAMYWYRQDPGQGLRLIYYSQIVNDFQKGDIAEGYSVSREKKESFPLTVTSAQKNPTAFYLCASSLTTGSNQPQHFGDGTRLSIL.